This T cell receptor beta chain was obtained from a study of blood T cell repertoires in COVID-19. Across the study: Samples of COVID-19 (acute and convalescent) were obtained from the United States, Italy and Spain. Sources were T cells, B-cell-depleted T cells, or PBMCs; the material itself was cDNA or gDNA.

Patients at the Seattle site were enrolled during active infection and followed longitudinally. In the authors' methods: The authors estimated nucleated cell counts from reference gene primer amplification. Sequencing used immunoSEQ multiplex PCR; TCRdb keeps in-frame clones, though not all of them. That table is the source of V, J and clone size, and D and trimming were worked out from the DNA. The repertoire includes over 250,000 clones, about nine tenths of them detected once, and 2% to 3% sits in the top ten. The sequenced sample consisted of peripheral blood. The receptor was isolated from a person aged 18-30 years with COVID-19, enrolled during active disease.

In nucleotides, the CDR3 is TGTGCCAGCAGTGAAGGCAGCACCATATATTTT. Its protein product is CASSEGSTIYF. The rearrangement uses TRBV6-1 and TRBJ1-3; D is undetermined. The germline gives CDR1 MNHNS, CDR2 SASEGT. CDR3 length: 11 amino acids. Trimming took 1 base from V and 9 from J, leaving 4 bases between them.